Presented here are 10 T cell receptor beta chains from one specimen sequenced in a study of blood T cells in healthy people across ages. Sample-barcoded 5' priming and a J-beta primer mix drove a second PCR of roughly 7 to 11 cycles. Via MiXCR, TCRdb re-called the 5' RACE reads, giving one row per CDR3 protein. The sample includes about 640,000 distinct CDR3 sequences, 45% to 65% seen only once; the top ten take about two fifths. The sequencing sample was made of blood. Receptors were obtained from a man in his sixties in good health.

This clonotype was observed a handful of times. The chain employs TRBV3-1 and TRBJ2-4, with TRBD2 matching 7 bases. This CDR3 contains 14 residues. Germline V gene lookup returns CDR1 LGHDT and CDR2 YNNKEL (reference sequence). V dropped 3 bases and J dropped 6; count of bases not matched to a gene: 5. In DNA form, the CDR3 reads TGTGCCAGCAGCCAGGGTTCTAGCGGAAACATTCAGTACTTC. This sequence encodes CASSQGSSGNIQYF.

This chain joins TRBV6-6 and TRBJ2-7, with D unclear. From germline, CDR1 is MNHNY and CDR2 SVGAGI (reference sequence). V lost 2 bases and J 4 bases, leaving 9 bases between the germline ends. This CDR3 region has 13 residues. DNA of the CDR3: TGTGCCAGCAGTTACCCGGACGGATACGAGCAGTACTTC. Residues: CASSYPDGYEQYF.

The chain combines TRBV5-1 with TRBJ2-5, with 7 bases aligning to TRBD2. With the DNA end fitting TRBJ2-7 better, the J assignment may be wrong. Germline assignment: CDR1 SGHRS and CDR2 YFSETQ. The CDR3 runs 15 residues. Written as DNA, the CDR3 is TGCGCCAGCAGCTTGCTGGGAGGGGCCACCTACGAGCAGTACTTC. It encodes CASSLLGGATYEQYF.

This clonotype was detected a few times. The chain joins TRBV15 to TRBJ2-5; weak D call: TRBD2 (6 bases). The V gene's germline CDR1 is LNHNV and CDR2 YYDKDF (reference sequence). The CDR3 extends over 14 amino acids. V lost 0 bases to trimming and J lost 2 bases, with 7 bases between them. CDR3 amino acids: CATSRDREQETQYF. In DNA form, the CDR3 reads TGTGCCACCAGCAGAGATCGGGAGCAAGAGACCCAGTACTTC.

The rearrangement uses TRBV6-5 and TRBJ2-7; 10 bases are shared with TRBD2. The J call may be wrong; the DNA end is better matched by TRBJ2-5. The CDR3 runs to 16 residues. Germline V gives CDR1 MNHEY, CDR2 SVGAGI. CDR3 sequence (DNA): TGTGCCAGCAGTTACTCGATCGGGACTAGCGAGAAGACCCAGTACTTC. Translating it yields CASSYSIGTSEKTQYF.

This clonotype was detected only a few times. This rearrangement joins TRBV2 to TRBJ1-1, with 7 bases that match TRBD1. Trimming cost V 2 bases and J 3 bases; bases outside gene matches: 9. The germline gives CDR1 SNHLY, CDR2 FYNNEI. The CDR3 sequence is 16 residues long. CDR3 DNA: TGTGCCAGCAGTGAACCCAGGGGGGGTTCGGACACTGAAGCTTTCTTT. Translation: CASSEPRGGSDTEAFF. Drawing the rest from reference TRBV2 and TRBJ1-1, the complete variable domain is EPEVTQTPSHQVTQMGQEVILRCVPISNHLYFYWYRQILGQKVEFLVSFYNNEISEKSEIFDDQFSVERPDGSNFTLKIRSTKLEDSAMYFCASSEPRGGSDTEAFFGQGTRLTVV.

The chain employs TRBV20-1 and TRBJ1-5; D gene unclear. Germline V gives CDR1 DFQATT, CDR2 SNEGSKA (reference sequence). The CDR3 consists of 13 residues. Trimming removed 3 bases at V and 0 bases at J, with 6 bases between. CDR3 sequence (DNA): TGCAGTGCTAGGGAAACTAGCAATCAGCCCCAGCATTTT. Translating it yields CSARETSNQPQHF.

This clonotype was seen once. The chain is built from TRBV5-1 and TRBJ2-5; possibly TRBD2 for D (5 bases). V was pared by 4 bases and J by 0 bases, with 10 bases between. CDR3 length: 14 amino acids. CDR1 SGHRS and CDR2 YFSETQ come from the germline V gene. CDR3 bases: TGCGCCAGCAGCGTGGACGGGGACCAAGAGACCCAGTACTTC. Its translation is CASSVDGDQETQYF.

This clonotype has just a few counts. The J gene is TRBJ2-7, the V gene TRBV9; 14 bases map to TRBD2. CDR3 length equals 17 residues. Germline CDR1 and CDR2: SGDLS and YYNGEE. V gave up 4 bases and J gave up 2 bases; unmatched junction bases: 8. CDR3 protein: CASSPGLAGGFTYEQYF. The CDR3 region has the DNA TGTGCCAGCAGCCCTGGACTAGCGGGGGGCTTTACCTACGAGCAGTACTTC.

The table lists this clonotype with a count of one. This chain uses TRBV2 with TRBJ2-1, with D possibly called TRBD1 or TRBD2 (5 bases each). Germline V gives CDR1 SNHLY, CDR2 FYNNEI. V was clipped by 7 bases and J by 13 bases, with 14 bases between them. CDR3 length: 11 residues. CDR3 bases: TGTGCCAGCAACGGGGCGGCTCCTCAGTTCTTC. Translated, it gives CASNGAAPQFF. Looking up the rest from reference TRBV2 and TRBJ2-1 gives the full variable domain: EPEVTQTPSHQVTQMGQEVILRCVPISNHLYFYWYRQILGQKVEFLVSFYNNEISEKSEIFDDQFSVERPDGSNFTLKIRSTKLEDSAMYFCASNGAAPQFFGPGTRLTVL.